The rows below give T cell receptor beta chains drawn from one sample of a study of T cells in Graves' hyperthyroidism and ophthalmopathy. Each CDR3 protein is one row after TCRdb ran MiXCR on the multiplex PCR reads. The table shows over 250,000 distinct CDR3 sequences, with roughly 15% occurring only once. The sample taken for sequencing was blood. These receptors were collected from a woman in her thirties or forties with Graves' ophthalmopathy. The CDR3 runs from the conserved cysteine through the conserved F or W. The D gene is left open where the match is weak. Rows give clone size only sometimes, using once, few, many, or a class for an expanded clone.

TRBJ2-7,12,-,many,TRBV6-1,CASSVEGYEQYF,TGTGCCAGCAGTGTAGAAGGTTACGAGCAGTACTTC
TRBJ2-2,12,-,many,TRBV27,CASSPGVGELFF,TGTGCCAGCAGTCCAGGGGTAGGGGAGCTGTTTTTT
TRBJ2-1,15,TRBD1,many,TRBV20-1,CSAKDRGFSYNEQFF,TGCAGTGCTAAAGACAGGGGTTTCTCCTACAATGAGCAGTTCTTC
TRBJ2-5,16,-,once,TRBV4-2,CASSLIGREGGETQYF,TGTGCCAGCAGCCTAATAGGACGCGAGGGAGGAGAGACCCAGTACTTC
TRBJ2-7,15,-,many,TRBV20-1,CSARDQRAGVIEQYF,TGCAGTGCTAGGGACCAACGGGCAGGGGTGATCGAGCAGTACTTC
TRBJ1-5,14,-,many,TRBV28,CASSFGGPEKPQHF,TGTGCCAGCAGTTTCGGGGGGCCCGAAAAGCCTCAGCATTTT
TRBJ1-1,14,-,many,TRBV2,CASSHRQTNTEAFF,TGTGCCAGCAGTCATAGACAGACCAACACTGAAGCTTTCTTT
TRBJ2-6,15,TRBD1,-,TRBV6-1,CASSLDRAGANVLTF,TGTGCCAGCAGTCTTGACAGGGCTGGGGCCAACGTCCTGACTTTC
TRBJ1-1,13,-,many,TRBV6-1,CASSIQGNTEAFF,TGTGCCAGCAGTATCCAGGGAAACACTGAAGCTTTCTTT
TRBJ1-6,15,-,-,TRBV18,CASSAKRDKSSPLHF,TGTGCCAGCTCGGCTAAACGGGACAAGTCCTCACCCCTCCACTTT
TRBJ1-5,18,-,few,TRBV5-6,CASSLGALGTSFNQPQHF,TGTGCCAGCAGCTTGGGGGCCCTCGGTACAAGTTTCAATCAGCCCCAGCATTTT
TRBJ2-7,12,-,many,TRBV20-1,CSAAKRGFEQYF,TGCAGTGCTGCAAAACGGGGATTCGAGCAGTACTTC
TRBJ1-1,14,-,many,TRBV12-3/TRBV12-4,CASSFQVRNTEAFF,TGTGCCAGCAGTTTTCAGGTTCGGAACACTGAAGCTTTCTTT
TRBJ2-7,18,TRBD2,few,TRBV6-2/TRBV6-3,CASSYLGKEGGNSYEQYF,TGTGCCAGCAGTTACTTGGGAAAGGAGGGAGGGAACTCCTACGAGCAGTACTTC
TRBJ2-1,13,-,many,TRBV12-3/TRBV12-4,CASSFTTYNEQFF,TGTGCCAGCAGTTTCACAACCTACAATGAGCAGTTCTTC
TRBJ2-7,21,TRBD2,few,TRBV14,CASSHNKPGLADYGSIYEQYF,TGTGCCAGCAGCCACAATAAACCGGGACTAGCCGATTACGGCTCCATTTACGAGCAGTACTTC
TRBJ2-7,16,TRBD2,many,TRBV2,CASSDSKTGGPGEQYF,TGTGCCAGCAGTGACAGTAAAACGGGAGGTCCGGGGGAGCAGTACTTC
TRBJ1-2,18,-,-,TRBV9,CASSPRGGRETSNYGYTF,TGTGCCAGCAGCCCCCGGGGGGGTAGAGAGACTTCTAACTATGGCTACACCTTC
TRBJ1-2,16,-,-,TRBV14,CASSPMGRGQNYGYTF,TGTGCCAGCAGCCCGATGGGACGGGGGCAAAACTATGGCTACACCTTC
TRBJ2-7,19,TRBD1,few,TRBV7-9,CASNNHRDRVNLESYEQYF,TGTGCCAGCAACAATCACCGGGACAGGGTAAATTTGGAGTCCTACGAGCAGTACTTC
TRBJ1-5,15,-,many,TRBV10-3,CAISELGGSNQPQHF,TGTGCCATCAGTGAACTTGGAGGGAGCAATCAGCCCCAGCATTTT
TRBJ2-7,18,-,many,TRBV7-2,CASSLTGGWWDGTYEQYF,TGTGCCAGCAGCTTAACTGGCGGGTGGTGGGACGGGACCTACGAGCAGTACTTC
TRBJ2-7,13,TRBD1,few,TRBV30,CAWGTGASGEQYF,TGTGCCTGGGGGACAGGGGCTTCCGGCGAGCAGTACTTC
TRBJ1-2,13,TRBD1,many,TRBV10-3,CAISGQGTGGYTF,TGTGCCATCAGTGGACAGGGAACGGGTGGCTACACCTTC
TRBJ1-2,13,-,-,TRBV24-1,CATSEGSRSGYTF,TGTGCCACCAGTGAGGGGAGCCGGAGTGGCTACACCTTC
TRBJ2-7,14,-,few,TRBV5-1,CASSPPTSSYEQYF,TGCGCCAGCAGCCCCCCGACTAGCTCCTACGAGCAGTACTTC
TRBJ2-7,20,TRBD1,few,TRBV15,CATSKEYGTVNHLLAYEQYF,TGTGCCACCAGCAAAGAATACGGGACAGTAAACCATCTTTTGGCCTACGAGCAGTACTTC
TRBJ1-4,14,-,many,TRBV6-1,CASSAQPGRKKLFF,TGTGCCAGCAGTGCGCAACCAGGGCGGAAAAAACTGTTTTTT
TRBJ2-1,12,TRBD2,many,TRBV6-2/TRBV6-3,CASSNSGSEQFF,TGTGCCAGCAGCAATAGCGGGAGTGAGCAGTTCTTC
TRBJ2-3,15,TRBD2,-,TRBV20-1,CSARGLAGSTDTQYF,TGCAGTGCTAGGGGTCTAGCGGGGAGCACAGATACGCAGTATTTT
TRBJ2-7,15,TRBD2,many,TRBV2,CASSEFLAGTYEQYF,TGTGCCAGCAGTGAATTTCTAGCGGGGACCTACGAGCAGTACTTC
TRBJ2-1,15,TRBD2,few,TRBV7-9,CASSLWRGGDWEQFF,TGTGCCAGCAGCTTGTGGCGGGGGGGTGATTGGGAGCAGTTCTTC
TRBJ2-5,12,-,many,TRBV20-1,CSARGWQETQYF,TGCAGTGCTAGAGGCTGGCAAGAGACCCAGTACTTC
TRBJ2-5,16,-,many,TRBV24-1,CATSQGTLGSQETQYF,TGTGCCACCAGCCAAGGGACTCTGGGATCCCAAGAGACCCAGTACTTC
TRBJ2-2,17,-,many,TRBV20-1,CSASDAAGFLNTGELFF,TGCAGTGCTAGTGATGCCGCCGGGTTTCTTAACACCGGGGAGCTGTTTTTT
TRBJ1-5,13,-,many,TRBV11-3,CASSRFRDQPQHF,TGTGCCAGCAGCCGGTTTAGGGATCAGCCCCAGCATTTT
TRBJ2-7,14,TRBD2,once,TRBV12-3/TRBV12-4,CASSLPGGAREQYF,TGTGCCAGCAGCCTCCCGGGAGGGGCAAGAGAGCAGTACTTC
TRBJ2-5,14,TRBD1,many,TRBV7-9,CASSSRTGDETQYF,TGTGCCAGCAGCTCCCGGACAGGGGACGAGACCCAGTACTTC
TRBJ2-1,13,-,many,TRBV5-1,CASSLEGDNEQFF,TGCGCCAGCAGCTTGGAGGGGGACAATGAGCAGTTCTTC
TRBJ2-1,16,-,many,TRBV12-3/TRBV12-4,CASSLRGGGGLNEQFF,TGTGCCAGCAGTTTACGGGGAGGGGGAGGGCTCAATGAGCAGTTCTTC
TRBJ1-2,13,-,many,TRBV20-1,CSALVTANYGYTF,TGCAGTGCCCTAGTGACGGCTAACTATGGCTACACCTTC
TRBJ2-5,16,TRBD2,many,TRBV7-9,CASSFPLLAGEETQYF,TGTGCCAGCAGCTTCCCTTTACTAGCGGGGGAAGAGACCCAGTACTTC
TRBJ2-1,12,-,many,TRBV11-2,CASSMSYNEQFF,TGTGCCAGCAGCATGTCGTACAATGAGCAGTTCTTC
TRBJ2-3,18,TRBD1,few,TRBV20-1,CSARPVPGQGLDADTQYF,TGCAGTGCTAGACCGGTCCCGGGACAGGGACTGGACGCAGATACGCAGTATTTT
TRBJ2-7,13,-,many,TRBV27,CASSFSEREAQYF,TGTGCCAGCAGTTTTAGTGAGAGGGAGGCGCAGTACTTC